This T cell receptor beta chain is drawn from a study of blood T cell repertoires in COVID-19. Study context: Sites across the United States, Italy and Spain contributed samples from acute and convalescent COVID-19. Nucleic acid was either cDNA or gDNA, and it came from T cells, B-cell-depleted T cells, or PBMCs.

Donors in Cohort 3 who had recovered were those with two negative PCRs, healthcare professional clearance, or resolution of their symptoms. Generated by immunoSEQ multiplex PCR, the TCRdb table keeps only in-frame clones and is missing some. The data hold fewer than 200,000 clones, with around 78% observed a single time. V was clipped by 7 bases and J by 1 base, with 8 bases between them. The CDR3 runs 13 residues. Germline V gene sequence: CDR1 SGHRS, CDR2 YFSETQ. Sequencing was carried out using PBMCs or T cells enriched from blood (not recorded which). The chain employs TRBV5-1 and TRBJ2-2; perhaps TRBD1 as D (6 bases). The sequence was obtained from a woman between 45 and 65 years old who had recovered from COVID-19. CDR3 in amino acids: CASGQLNTGELFF. The CDR3, as DNA: TGCGCCAGCGGACAGCTGAACACCGGGGAGCTGTTTTTT.